These T cell receptor beta chains were read from a single sample in a study of graft-versus-host responses after intestinal transplantation. Profiled with immunoSEQ multiplex PCR; TCRdb holds only in-frame clones, not every one. The table has approximately 28,000 clones, 87% seen once. Specimen: PBMCs, collected about 420 days after intestinal transplantation. The receptors stem from a human patient who received an intestinal transplant, so some T cells may come from the graft donor. CDR3s include the opening cysteine and the closing phenylalanine or tryptophan. Each record gives: D gene, V gene, clone size, J gene, CDR3 DNA, CDR3 protein. The D gene is left open where the match is weak. Size is stated for part of the rows, as once, few or many counts, or as a class when the clone is expanded.

>.|TRBV6-5|.|TRBJ1-1
TGTGCCAGCACCAGACAGACGAACACTGAAGCTTTCTTT
CASTRQTNTEAFF
>.|TRBV11-2|.|TRBJ2-7
TGTGCCAGCAGCTCCGGGACACTGCAGTACTTC
CASSSGTLQYF
>TRBD1|TRBV6-5|once|TRBJ1-2
TGTGCCAGCAGTACTCGGGACAGACCTCTCTATGGCTACACCTTC
CASSTRDRPLYGYTF
>.|TRBV5-6|few|TRBJ1-5
TGTGCCAGCAGCTTGCGAGTTAGCAATCAGCCCCAGCATTTT
CASSLRVSNQPQHF
>TRBD1|TRBV6-5|.|TRBJ1-5
TGTGCCAGCGCGACAGGGGGCTATCAGCCCCAGCATTTT
CASATGGYQPQHF
>.|TRBV23-1|.|TRBJ1-2
TGCGCCAGCAGTCACCCCCGTGGTTGCAGGGATGGCTACACCTTC
CASSHPRGCRDGYTF
>.|TRBV7-2|.|TRBJ2-7
TGTGCCAGCAGCTTAGATACCCGGAGCTCCTACGAGCAGTACTTC
CASSLDTRSSYEQYF
>.|TRBV11-2|.|TRBJ2-1
TGTGCCAGCAGCTTAGGTCCCGGGGCTCCCTACAATGAGCAGTTCTTC
CASSLGPGAPYNEQFF
>TRBD1|TRBV5-1|.|TRBJ2-3
TGCGCCAGCAGCATTCAGGGGGTGAGCACAGATACGCAGTATTTT
CASSIQGVSTDTQYF
>.|TRBV23-1|.|TRBJ2-7
TGCGCCAGCAGTCAAACCCTGGGGGAGGACTACGAGCAGTACTTC
CASSQTLGEDYEQYF
>TRBD1|TRBV18|.|TRBJ1-5
TGTGCCAGCTCAGGGGACAGGGGAAGAGATACGCAGCATTTT
CASSGDRGRDTQHF
>.|TRBV13|once|TRBJ1-2
TGTGCCAGCAGCTTGGGACATCCGAACTATGGCTACACCTTC
CASSLGHPNYGYTF
>TRBD1|TRBV28|.|TRBJ2-6
TGTGCCAGCAGTTTCGGGACAGGGGCTGGGGCCAACGTCCTGACTTTC
CASSFGTGAGANVLTF
>.|TRBV18|.|TRBJ1-1
TGTGCCAGCTCACCAATCACAGGGAAAACTGAAGCTTTCTTT
CASSPITGKTEAFF
>TRBD2|TRBV6-1|.|TRBJ2-3
TGTGCCAGCAGCCCGACTAGCCCCACAGATACGCAGTATTTT
CASSPTSPTDTQYF
>.|TRBV6-5|.|TRBJ1-3
TGTGCCAGCAGTTACTCCCATCAGGGTTCGGGAAACACCATATATTTT
CASSYSHQGSGNTIYF
>.|TRBV6-1|few|TRBJ1-1
TGTGCCAGCAGAACTCAGGGGCGTTCGAACACTGAAGCTTTCTTT
CASRTQGRSNTEAFF
>TRBD2|TRBV9|.|TRBJ2-2
TGTGCCAGCAGCCCGCCACCACTAGCGGGAGTGGGGACCGGGGAGCTGTTTTTT
CASSPPPLAGVGTGELFF
>.|TRBV5-4|.|TRBJ2-7
TGTGCCAGCAGCTTGGGCCCGAGGGACATCTCCTACGAGCAGTACTTC
CASSLGPRDISYEQYF
>.|TRBV11-1|.|TRBJ1-1
TGTGCCAGCAGCTTACCCCCCGGGACACTAAACACTGAAGCTTTCTTT
CASSLPPGTLNTEAFF
>TRBD2|TRBV19|few|TRBJ2-7
TGTGCCAGTCGGGGGGACCCCTCCTACGAGCAGTACTTC
CASRGDPSYEQYF
>.|TRBV21-1|.|TRBJ2-7
TGTGCCAGCAGCTGTGTCAGGGGTAGCTACGAGCAGTACTTC
CASSCVRGSYEQYF
>TRBD2|TRBV6-4|once|TRBJ2-3
TGTGCCAGCAGTGACCCGTGGGGACTAGCCCTTAAGACTTCAACTAGCACAGATACGCAGTATTTT
CASSDPWGLALKTSTSTDTQYF
>TRBD2|TRBV9|.|TRBJ2-2
TGTGCCAGCAGCACCCCCGGGACTAGCGGGGTGAGGACAACCGGGGAGCTGTTTTTT
CASSTPGTSGVRTTGELFF
>.|TRBV28|.|TRBJ1-5
TGTGCCAGCAAGACAGTAGGTCAGCCCCAGCATTTT
CASKTVGQPQHF
>TRBD2|TRBV30|once|TRBJ2-3
TGTGCCTGGATGCCAGCGGGGACAGATACGCAGTATTTT
CAWMPAGTDTQYF
>.|TRBV28|.|TRBJ2-1
TGTGCCAGCAGTCACTACCTATACAATGAGCAGTTCTTC
CASSHYLYNEQFF
>.|TRBV7-9|few|TRBJ1-3
TGTGCCAGCAGCTCTCGGACGTCGGGAAACACCATATATTTT
CASSSRTSGNTIYF